The 20 T cell receptor beta chains given below trace back to one sample, sequenced in a study of cytomegalovirus exposure and HLA in healthy donors. PCR amplification relied on 60 Vbeta primers (plus 13 Jbeta primers). Generated by immunoSEQ multiplex PCR, the TCRdb table keeps only in-frame clones and is missing some. The data show approximately 140,000 clones, 70% to 80% seen once. Sequencing was done on a sample of PBMCs. Receptors originate from a woman in her sixties in good health and CMV-seronegative.

This chain connects TRBV18 to TRBJ2-5; no definite D call. Trimming removed 0 bases at V and 4 bases at J, with 6 bases between. Germline assignment: CDR1 KGHSH and CDR2 LQKENI. The CDR3 runs 13 residues. The CDR3 sequence: CASSPPLRETQYF. As DNA, the CDR3 is TGTGCCAGCTCACCACCTCTCCGAGAGACCCAGTACTTC.

V gene TRBV7-8 combines with J gene TRBJ2-7; D remains ambiguous. This CDR3 is built from 11 residues. V gave up 3 bases and J gave up 4 bases, with 4 bases separating them. Germline-derived CDR1 and CDR2 are SGHVS and FQNEAQ. The CDR3 here is CASSLSYEQYF. CDR3 in DNA: TGTGCCAGCAGCTTGTCGTACGAGCAGTACTTC.

This clone was picked up one time. The V and J genes are TRBV19 and TRBJ2-7; the D gene is possibly TRBD1 (5 bases). CDR1 is LNHDA, CDR2 SQIVND, per germline (reference sequence). Trimming stripped 7 bases from V and 5 bases from J, with 18 bases between. This CDR3 is built from 14 residues. The CDR3 DNA reads TGTGCCAGTACCCCGGCGATAGGGGCGAACGAGCAGTACTTC. Translated: CASTPAIGANEQYF.

V gene TRBV7-3 combines with J gene TRBJ2-1, with 10 bases that match TRBD2. This CDR3 comprises 15 residues. Germline V gives CDR1 SGHTA, CDR2 FQGTGA. Unmatched junction bases numbered 7, after V lost 4 bases and J lost 7 bases. Here the CDR3 DNA reads TGTGCCAGCAGCTCGGGACTAGCGACGCTAAATGAGCAGTTCTTC. Amino acids: CASSSGLATLNEQFF.

This clone has only a few counts. V gene TRBV9 combines with J gene TRBJ1-2; maybe TRBD1 (5 bases). CDR3 length: 16 amino acids. The V end lost 3 bases, the J end lost 5 bases, and 20 bases lay between the germline ends. CDR1 is SGDLS and CDR2 is YYNGEE in the germline V gene. This CDR3 is CASSAARGGAGYGYTF. CDR3 DNA: TGTGCCAGCAGCGCCGCCCGCGGAGGGGCCGGATATGGCTACACCTTC. The full variable domain, rest sourced from reference TRBV9 and TRBJ1-2, is DSGVTQTPKHLITATGQRVTLRCSPRSGDLSVYWYQQSLDQGLQFLIQYYNGEERAKGNILERFSAQQFPDLHSELNLSSLELGDSALYFCASSAARGGAGYGYTFGSGTRLTVV.

The chain carries TRBV5-6 and TRBJ2-7; the D gene is possibly TRBD1 (5 bases). CDR1 is SGHDT and CDR2 is YYEEEE in the germline V gene. Trimming removed 2 bases at V and 4 bases at J, with 10 bases between. The CDR3 extends over 13 amino acids. CDR3 sequence (DNA): TGTGCCAGCAGCTTTGTCGGACAATACGAGCAGTACTTC. Protein: CASSFVGQYEQYF.

Comments on this clone: Distinct nucleotide sequences in the sample also encode this CDR3. The rearrangement joins TRBV13 to TRBJ2-1, with 10 nucleotides matching TRBD2. With 2 bases clipped from V and 0 bases from J, the junction kept 4 bases outside the gene matches. The CDR3 contains 17 residues. Germline CDR1 reads PRHDT; CDR2 reads FYEKMQ (reference sequence). The CDR3 loop reads CASSLSGGAPSYNEQFF. The CDR3 bases are TGTGCCAGCAGCTTAAGCGGGGGGGCACCCTCCTACAATGAGCAGTTCTTC. The full variable domain, with the rest looked up from reference TRBV13 and TRBJ2-1, is AAGVIQSPRHLIKEKRETATLKCYPIPRHDTVYWYQQGPGQDPQFLISFYEKMQSDKGSIPDRFSAQQFSDYHSELNMSSLELGDSALYFCASSLSGGAPSYNEQFFGPGTRLTVL.

The rearrangement uses TRBV30 and TRBJ1-3; D is unresolved. Germline lookup yields CDR1 GTSNPN and CDR2 SVGIG (reference sequence). This CDR3 region has 13 residues. V lost 1 base and J lost 2, with 6 bases in between. Here the CDR3 DNA reads TGTGCCTGGAGTGGCACAACTGGAAACACCATATATTTT. It encodes CAWSGTTGNTIYF.

Only one count was recorded for this clone. The chain carries TRBV7-6 and TRBJ2-1, with 12 bases aligning to TRBD2. The CDR3 runs 16 residues. Germline V CDR1 and CDR2: SGHVS, FNYEAQ. V was pared by 5 bases and J by 5 bases, with 7 bases of the junction left unmatched. CDR3: CASSTPTSGRNNEQFF. The DNA for the CDR3 is TGTGCCAGCAGCACACCCACTAGCGGGAGGAACAATGAGCAGTTCTTC.

This rearrangement joins TRBV28 to TRBJ2-7; 9 bases align to TRBD1. J lost 12 bases, V lost 4 bases, and 7 bases had no gene match. Germline lookup yields CDR1 MDHEN and CDR2 SYDVKM. This CDR3 region has 12 residues. The chain's CDR3 is CASSSWDRARYF. The CDR3 DNA sequence: TGTGCCAGCAGTTCCTGGGACAGGGCGAGGTACTTC.

About this clone: The sample contains more than one DNA sequence encoding this CDR3. The chain joins TRBV18 to TRBJ1-1; 8 bases map to TRBD1. Germline assignment: CDR1 KGHSH and CDR2 LQKENI. The CDR3 is made up of 14 amino acids. The junction had 1 base not matched to a gene; V was cut back by 2 bases and J by 2 bases. As DNA, the CDR3 is TGTGCCAGCTCACCAGGACAGGGAAACACTGAAGCTTTCTTT. This sequence encodes CASSPGQGNTEAFF.

This rearrangement joins TRBV18 to TRBJ1-1; the match to TRBD1 covers 10 bases. The germline V gene has CDR1 KGHSH and CDR2 LQKENI. CDR3 size: 15 residues. The V segment lost 3 bases and the J segment 4 bases; nucleotides outside the gene matches: 5. CDR3 sequence: CASSPARDRGTEAFF. DNA for the CDR3: TGTGCCAGCTCACCGGCCCGGGACAGGGGCACTGAAGCTTTCTTT.

This rearrangement joins TRBV18 to TRBJ2-1; D may be TRBD2 (5 bases). The CDR3 extends over 15 amino acids. Germline V gene data show CDR1 as KGHSH and CDR2 as LQKENI. V was shortened by 3 bases and J by 2 bases, with 11 bases between the two germline ends. The CDR3, as DNA: TGTGCCAGCTCACCCAACGTCGGGACCTACAATGAGCAGTTCTTC. The encoded protein is CASSPNVGTYNEQFF.

This chain links TRBV5-6 with TRBJ2-5, with a tentative D call TRBD2 (6 bases). The CDR3 covers 15 residues. Germline V gene lookup returns CDR1 SGHDT and CDR2 YYEEEE. Deletions cut 4 bases from V and 5 bases from J, with 18 bases between. CDR3 sequence: CASSSGSNQRETQYF. Written as DNA, the CDR3 is TGTGCCAGCAGCAGCGGGTCAAACCAGCGGGAGACCCAGTACTTC.

This clone was counted once. The V gene is TRBV5-4, the J gene TRBJ1-2; weak D call: TRBD1 (5 bases). Germline V gene data show CDR1 as SGHNT and CDR2 as YYREEE (reference sequence). V was clipped by 2 bases and J by 4 bases, with 9 bases between them. This CDR3 spans 13 amino acids. The CDR3 DNA reads TGTGCCAGCAGCTTCGGGGGGGGCTATGGCTACACCTTC. It is translated as CASSFGGGYGYTF.

This chain connects TRBV5-1 to TRBJ1-6; 7 bases agree with TRBD1. Germline V lookup: CDR1 SGHRS, CDR2 YFSETQ. CDR3 size: 14 residues. Trimming removed 4 bases from V and 5 bases from J; junction bases left unmatched: 3. CDR3 sequence: CASSRGQNNSPLHF. DNA of the CDR3: TGCGCCAGCAGCCGGGGACAGAATAATTCACCCCTCCACTTT.

The chain combines TRBV27 with TRBJ2-1; TRBD2 matches 13 bases. This CDR3 contains 14 residues. Trimming at V came to 6 bases and at J to 8 bases, leaving 4 bases not matched to a gene. Germline V gives CDR1 MNHEY, CDR2 SMNVEV (reference sequence). The CDR3 region is CASRLAGGPYEQFF. In nucleotides, the CDR3 is TGTGCCAGCAGACTAGCGGGAGGGCCCTATGAGCAGTTCTTC.

This chain's CDR3 is CASSPNWGGEWVEQYF. The DNA of the CDR3 is TGTGCCAGCAGTCCCAACTGGGGGGGGGAATGGGTCGAGCAGTACTTC. The V call is TRBV28, the J call TRBJ2-7; 7 bases are shared with TRBD2. With 5 bases clipped from V and 6 bases from J, the junction kept 16 bases outside the gene matches. Per the germline V gene, CDR1 is MDHEN and CDR2 is SYDVKM. The CDR3 is 16 amino acids.

The rearrangement links TRBV6-1 to TRBJ1-5; perhaps TRBD1 as D (5 bases). Trimming removed 0 bases at V and 2 bases at J, with 11 bases between. The CDR3 contains 16 residues. Germline lookup yields CDR1 MNHNS and CDR2 SASEGT. DNA of the CDR3: TGTGCCAGCAGTGAAGCGGGGGGGTATGGCAATCAGCCCCAGCATTTT. This sequence encodes CASSEAGGYGNQPQHF.

The chain employs TRBV15 and TRBJ2-3; 11 nucleotides agree with TRBD2. The CDR3 has 15 residues. The trim removed 1 base at V and 4 bases at J, leaving 1 base unmatched. The V gene's germline CDR1 is LNHNV and CDR2 YYDKDF (reference sequence). The CDR3 DNA reads TGTGCCACCAGCAGAGGGACTAGCGGGCCAGATACGCAGTATTTT. This codes for CATSRGTSGPDTQYF.